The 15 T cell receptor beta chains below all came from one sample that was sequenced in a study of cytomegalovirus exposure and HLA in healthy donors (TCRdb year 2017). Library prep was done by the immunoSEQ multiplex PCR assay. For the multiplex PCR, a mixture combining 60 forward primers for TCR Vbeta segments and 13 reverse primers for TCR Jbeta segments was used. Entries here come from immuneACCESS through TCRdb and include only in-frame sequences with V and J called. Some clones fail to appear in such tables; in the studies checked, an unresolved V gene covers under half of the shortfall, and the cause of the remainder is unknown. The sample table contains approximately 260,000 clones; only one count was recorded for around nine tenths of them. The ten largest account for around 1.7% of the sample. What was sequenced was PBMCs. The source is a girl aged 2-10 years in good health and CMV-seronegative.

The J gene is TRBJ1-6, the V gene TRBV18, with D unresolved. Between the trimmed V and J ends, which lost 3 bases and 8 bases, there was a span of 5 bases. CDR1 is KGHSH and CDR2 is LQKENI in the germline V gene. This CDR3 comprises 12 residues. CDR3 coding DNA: TGTGCCAGCTCACCGGGAGATTCACCCCTCCACTTT. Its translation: CASSPGDSPLHF.

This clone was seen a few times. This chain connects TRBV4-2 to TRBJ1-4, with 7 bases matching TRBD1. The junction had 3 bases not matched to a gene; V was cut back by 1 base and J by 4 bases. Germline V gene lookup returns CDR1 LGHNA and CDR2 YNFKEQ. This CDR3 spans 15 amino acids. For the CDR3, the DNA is TGTGCCAGCAGCCAAGCTCAGGGGGATAATGAAAAACTGTTTTTT. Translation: CASSQAQGDNEKLFF.

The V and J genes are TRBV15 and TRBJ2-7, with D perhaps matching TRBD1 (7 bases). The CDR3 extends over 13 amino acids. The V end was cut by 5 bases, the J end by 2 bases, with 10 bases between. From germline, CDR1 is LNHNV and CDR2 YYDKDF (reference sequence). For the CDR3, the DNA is TGTGCCACCAGCGCCAGGGGGGCCTACGAGCAGTACTTC. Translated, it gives CATSARGAYEQYF.

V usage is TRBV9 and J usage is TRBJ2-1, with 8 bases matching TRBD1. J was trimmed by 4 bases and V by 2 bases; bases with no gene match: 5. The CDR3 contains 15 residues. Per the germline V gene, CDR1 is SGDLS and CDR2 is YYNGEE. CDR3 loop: CASSVNRGRYNEQFF. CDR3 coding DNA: TGTGCCAGCAGCGTGAACAGGGGGAGATACAATGAGCAGTTCTTC.

DNA for the CDR3: TGTGCCAGCAGCTCAATAGGACTAGCGGAAATTTTGGATACGCAGTATTTT. As protein: CASSSIGLAEILDTQYF. The rearrangement joins TRBV5-4 to TRBJ2-3; 10 positions agree with TRBD2. Per the germline V gene, CDR1 is SGHNT and CDR2 is YYREEE (reference sequence). The CDR3 runs to 17 residues. V dropped 3 bases and J dropped 6; count of bases not matched to a gene: 13.

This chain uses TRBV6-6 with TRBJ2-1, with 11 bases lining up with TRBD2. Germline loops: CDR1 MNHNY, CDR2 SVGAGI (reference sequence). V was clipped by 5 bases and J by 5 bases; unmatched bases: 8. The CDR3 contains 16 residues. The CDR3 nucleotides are TGTGCCAGCAGTCCGGACCTAGCGGGAGGACACAATGAGCAGTTCTTC. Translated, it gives CASSPDLAGGHNEQFF.

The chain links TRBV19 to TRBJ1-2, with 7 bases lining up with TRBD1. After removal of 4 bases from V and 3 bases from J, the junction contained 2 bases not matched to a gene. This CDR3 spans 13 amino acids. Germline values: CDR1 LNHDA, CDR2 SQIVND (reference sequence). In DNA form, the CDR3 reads TGTGCCAGTAGTAGGGGGACAGACTATGGCTACACCTTC. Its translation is CASSRGTDYGYTF.

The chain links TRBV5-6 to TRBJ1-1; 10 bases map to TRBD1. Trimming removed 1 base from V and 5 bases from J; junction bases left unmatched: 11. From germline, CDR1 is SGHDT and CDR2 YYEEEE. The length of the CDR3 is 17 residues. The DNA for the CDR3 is TGTGCCAGCAGCTTGAACCACGGGGACAGGGGTGTTACTGAAGCTTTCTTT. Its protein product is CASSLNHGDRGVTEAFF.

The CDR3 region has the DNA TGTGCTAGTGGTTTTGGGCTAGCGGGAGACAATGAGCAGTTCTTC. Amino acid sequence: CASGFGLAGDNEQFF. The V call is TRBV12-5, the J call TRBJ2-1; the match to TRBD2 covers 10 bases. The V gene end was trimmed by 3 bases and the J gene end by 5 bases; junction bases not matched to a gene: 4. Germline CDR1 reads LGHNT; CDR2 reads FRNRAP. This CDR3 is built from 15 residues.

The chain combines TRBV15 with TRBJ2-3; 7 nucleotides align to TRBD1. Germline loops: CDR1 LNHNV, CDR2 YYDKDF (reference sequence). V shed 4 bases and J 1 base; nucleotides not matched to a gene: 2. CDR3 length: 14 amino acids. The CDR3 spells CATSKGQRTDTQYF. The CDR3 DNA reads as TGTGCCACCAGCAAGGGACAGCGCACAGATACGCAGTATTTT.

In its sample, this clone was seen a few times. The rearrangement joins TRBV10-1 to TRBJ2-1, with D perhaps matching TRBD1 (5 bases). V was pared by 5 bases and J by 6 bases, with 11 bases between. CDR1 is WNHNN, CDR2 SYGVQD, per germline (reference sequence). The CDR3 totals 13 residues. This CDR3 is CASSRGFFNEQFF. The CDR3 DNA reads TGCGCCAGCAGTAGGGGTTTCTTCAATGAGCAGTTCTTC.

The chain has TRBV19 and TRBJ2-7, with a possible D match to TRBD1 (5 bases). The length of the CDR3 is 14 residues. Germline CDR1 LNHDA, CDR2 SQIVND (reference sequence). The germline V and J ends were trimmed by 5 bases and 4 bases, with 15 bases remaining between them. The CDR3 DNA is TGTGCCAGTAGTCCTCCCAGGGCCGCTTACGAGCAGTACTTC. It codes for CASSPPRAAYEQYF.

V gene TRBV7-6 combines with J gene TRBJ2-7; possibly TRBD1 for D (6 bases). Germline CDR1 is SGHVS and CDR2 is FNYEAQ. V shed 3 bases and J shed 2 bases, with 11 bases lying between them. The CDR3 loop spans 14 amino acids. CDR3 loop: CASSLLTGAYEQYF. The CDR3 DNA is TGTGCCAGCAGCTTGCTGACAGGAGCCTACGAGCAGTACTTC.

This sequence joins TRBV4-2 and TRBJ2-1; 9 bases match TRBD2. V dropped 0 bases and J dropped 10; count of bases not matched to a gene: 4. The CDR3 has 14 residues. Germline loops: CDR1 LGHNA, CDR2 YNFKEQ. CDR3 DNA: TGTGCCAGCAGCCAAGAGCGGGGGGGCCTAGAGCAGTTCTTC. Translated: CASSQERGGLEQFF.

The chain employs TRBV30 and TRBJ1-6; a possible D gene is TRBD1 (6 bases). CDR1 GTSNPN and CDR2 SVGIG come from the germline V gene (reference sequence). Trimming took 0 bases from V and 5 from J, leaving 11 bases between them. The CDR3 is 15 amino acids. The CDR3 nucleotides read TGTGCCTGGAGTGTACGGGGGGCGGATAATTCACCCCTCCACTTT. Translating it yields CAWSVRGADNSPLHF. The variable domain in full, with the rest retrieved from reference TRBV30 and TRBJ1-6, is SQTIHQWPATLVQPVGSPLSLECTVEGTSNPNLYWYRQAAGRGLQLLFYSVGIGQISSEVPQNLSASRPQDRQFILSSKKLLLSDSGFYLCAWSVRGADNSPLHFGNGTRLTVT.